This T cell receptor beta chain is drawn from a study of Ad26.COV2.S vaccination and SARS-CoV-2 variants. Findings of the study overall: Analytic work on TCR breadth and depth might have understated the full extent of total T cell responses. Participants in the vaccine arm had higher spike-specific TCR breadth; placebo recipients had lower. Vaccine and placebo recipients had similar non-spike TCR breadth.

A note on this clone: The antigen is not known.

The germline V gene has CDR1 SGDLS and CDR2 YYNGEE. With 0 bases removed from V and 1 base from J, the gap between germline ends came to 8 bases. The CDR3 runs to 15 residues. Treatment reported: about 20 received Ad26.COV2.S at low or high dose, single or two shots; about 5 received placebo; per-sample allocation not given. Specimen acquisition occurred on day 63 following the initial vaccine or placebo injection. Only in-frame clones appear in the TCRdb table, and some are missing; sequencing was by immunoSEQ multiplex PCR. The sample records fewer than 400,000 clones, about 88% being singletons. The chain couples TRBV9 to TRBJ2-1, with a possible D match to TRBD1 (5 bases). This clonotype was obtained from a person between 18 and 60 years old who received the Ad26.COV2.S COVID-19 vaccine or a placebo. Here the sequenced sample was peripheral blood, taken in a trial of Ad26.COV2.S vaccine versus placebo. The CDR3 loop reads CASSVAGQSYNEQFF. In DNA form, the CDR3 reads TGTGCCAGCAGCGTAGCAGGGCAATCCTACAATGAGCAGTTCTTC.